These T cell receptor beta chains were read from a single sample in a study of T cells after yellow fever vaccination. TCRdb called the 5' RACE reads again in MiXCR, with one record for every CDR3 protein. The repertoire holds 340,000 or so distinct CDR3 sequences, around 12% seen once, with roughly 3.1% in the top ten. The sequencing here drew on CD4+ T cells sorted from PBMCs, taken 15 days after the yellow fever booster vaccination. The receptor source for this set is a man aged 18 to 29 who received the YFV17D yellow fever vaccine. Both conserved end residues are part of each CDR3. A D gene is named only where the DNA matches it firmly. Size is stated for part of the rows, as once, few or many counts, or as a class when the clone is expanded.

abundance,j_gene,v_gene,d_gene,CDR3aa,CDR3nt
few,TRBJ1-2,TRBV7-2,.,CASSLRPLGYTF,TGTGCCAGCAGCTTAAGGCCCCTTGGCTACACCTTC
few,TRBJ2-2,TRBV15,.,CATSRDRPNTGELFF,TGTGCCACCAGCAGAGATCGACCGAACACCGGGGAGCTGTTTTTT
.,TRBJ2-5,TRBV20-1,.,CSAPGLTSARGGETQYF,TGCAGTGCTCCAGGTTTAACTAGTGCCCGAGGGGGAGAGACCCAGTACTTC
.,TRBJ2-3,TRBV7-2,TRBD2,CASSLDRGGLTDTQYF,TGTGCCAGCAGCTTAGATCGGGGGGGGCTCACAGATACGCAGTATTTT
many,TRBJ1-5,TRBV28,.,CASSPPTIRQPQHF,TGTGCCAGCAGTCCCCCGACCATCCGGCAGCCCCAGCATTTT
few,TRBJ2-1,TRBV20-1,TRBD1,CSALGTGLNEQFF,TGCAGTGCCCTCGGGACAGGTCTTAATGAGCAGTTCTTC
few,TRBJ1-6,TRBV20-1,TRBD1,CSASPGTDPPLHF,TGCAGTGCTAGCCCCGGGACAGACCCACCCCTCCACTTT
few,TRBJ1-2,TRBV10-3,.,CAISESFWANYGYTF,TGTGCCATCAGTGAGTCGTTTTGGGCTAACTATGGCTACACCTTC
.,TRBJ2-3,TRBV11-2,.,CASSYRGSYTDTQYF,TGTGCCAGCAGCTACCGGGGATCCTACACAGATACGCAGTATTTT
.,TRBJ1-2,TRBV4-3,TRBD1,CASSRGTAGYGYTF,TGCGCCAGCAGCCGTGGGACAGCTGGCTATGGCTACACCTTC
.,TRBJ2-3,TRBV6-5,.,CASSFSAEGDTQYF,TGTGCCAGCAGTTTCTCTGCAGAGGGAGATACGCAGTATTTT
many,TRBJ1-1,TRBV27,.,CASSLFGGMGTEAFF,TGTGCCAGCAGTTTATTCGGAGGGATGGGGACTGAAGCTTTCTTT
few,TRBJ2-2,TRBV9,.,CASSVGPSATGELFF,TGTGCCAGCAGCGTAGGGCCGTCGGCCACCGGGGAGCTGTTTTTT
few,TRBJ2-1,TRBV12-5,TRBD2,CASGTGTSGGEQFF,TGTGCTAGTGGAACTGGGACTAGCGGGGGGGAGCAGTTCTTC
few,TRBJ2-7,TRBV5-6,.,CASSPLPGVSYEQYF,TGTGCCAGCAGTCCCCTGCCGGGGGTAAGCTACGAGCAGTACTTC
.,TRBJ2-5,TRBV19,TRBD1,CASSTSGTGKETQYF,TGTGCCAGTAGTACTTCCGGGACAGGGAAGGAGACCCAGTACTTC
.,TRBJ1-4,TRBV20-1,.,CSGRTNEKLFF,TGCAGTGGACGGACCAATGAAAAACTGTTTTTT
many,TRBJ1-4,TRBV10-3,.,CAISGLQNEKLFF,TGTGCCATCAGTGGTCTCCAGAATGAAAAACTGTTTTTT
few,TRBJ1-1,TRBV7-2,.,CASSDQTRRRTEAFF,TGTGCCAGCAGCGACCAGACCCGGAGGCGCACTGAAGCTTTCTTT
few,TRBJ1-2,TRBV5-1,TRBD1,CATQTGESGYGYTF,TGCGCCACCCAAACAGGGGAGAGCGGCTATGGCTACACCTTC
.,TRBJ2-2,TRBV7-9,.,CASSVLLGELFF,TGTGCCAGCAGCGTCCTTCTCGGGGAGCTGTTTTTT
few,TRBJ2-1,TRBV7-2,TRBD2,CASSLQITSGSFDEQFF,TGTGCCAGCAGCTTACAGATCACTAGCGGCTCGTTTGATGAGCAGTTCTTC
.,TRBJ2-1,TRBV5-1,TRBD2,CASSLGLAGGLDEQFF,TGCGCCAGCAGCTTGGGACTAGCGGGGGGGCTGGATGAGCAGTTCTTC
.,TRBJ1-4,TRBV5-1,.,CASSSSGPLGEKLFF,TGCGCCAGCAGCTCTTCCGGGCCCCTGGGGGAAAAACTGTTTTTT
.,TRBJ1-3,TRBV10-3,.,CATSVTSGNTIYF,TGTGCCACCTCAGTGACCTCTGGAAACACCATATATTTT
.,TRBJ1-3,TRBV12-3/TRBV12-4,.,CASSLIKGGDLPSGNTIYF,TGTGCCAGCAGTTTAATTAAAGGGGGGGACTTGCCCTCTGGAAACACCATATATTTT
.,TRBJ1-6,TRBV7-9,.,CASSPGSALIGSPLHF,TGTGCCAGCAGCCCAGGGAGTGCCTTAATTGGTTCACCCCTCCACTTT
.,TRBJ2-3,TRBV6-2/TRBV6-3,TRBD2,CASTRDYQDTQYF,TGTGCCAGCACTCGGGACTACCAAGATACGCAGTATTTT
.,TRBJ1-3,TRBV7-2,.,CASSQAPNTIYF,TGTGCCAGCAGCCAGGCCCCAAACACCATATATTTT
few,TRBJ2-1,TRBV6-2/TRBV6-3,TRBD1,CASTRGQGGLDEQFF,TGTGCCAGCACCAGAGGACAGGGCGGCCTCGATGAGCAGTTCTTC
few,TRBJ1-5,TRBV4-1,.,CASSRTSGEVGVLSNQPQHF,TGCGCCAGCAGCCGTACCTCGGGGGAGGTGGGAGTCCTTAGCAATCAGCCCCAGCATTTT
.,TRBJ1-2,TRBV11-2,.,CASSLGRGTGYTF,TGTGCCAGCAGCTTGGGCCGGGGTACTGGCTACACCTTC
many,TRBJ1-2,TRBV12-3/TRBV12-4,.,CASSPGNYGYTF,TGCGCCAGCAGCCCAGGGAACTATGGCTACACCTTC
many,TRBJ2-2,TRBV5-5,TRBD1,CASSETGVLTGELFF,TGTGCCAGCAGCGAGACAGGGGTATTGACCGGGGAGCTGTTTTTT
few,TRBJ1-1,TRBV14,TRBD1,CASSQETSLTGSEAFF,TGTGCCAGCAGCCAGGAAACAAGCTTGACAGGGTCTGAAGCTTTCTTT
few,TRBJ1-1,TRBV6-5,.,CASRAPDRNTEAFF,TGTGCCAGCAGGGCACCGGACAGGAACACTGAAGCTTTCTTT
.,TRBJ2-1,TRBV4-1,TRBD1,CASSQGQGANNEQFF,TGCGCCAGCAGCCAAGGGCAGGGGGCTAACAATGAGCAGTTCTTC
.,TRBJ1-5,TRBV19,.,CASSPRTSEAQHF,TGTGCCAGTAGTCCCCGAACCAGTGAGGCCCAGCATTTT
few,TRBJ1-2,TRBV6-5,TRBD1,CASSFSGTGVTF,TGTGCCAGCAGTTTCAGCGGGACAGGGGTAACCTTC
.,TRBJ1-1,TRBV27,.,CASSFGGSGTEAFF,TGTGCCAGCAGTTTTGGTGGGTCGGGCACTGAAGCTTTCTTT
.,TRBJ2-7,TRBV5-1,.,CASSTGVGTEQYF,TGCGCCAGCAGCACCGGGGTCGGGACCGAGCAGTACTTC
many,TRBJ2-1,TRBV6-2/TRBV6-3,TRBD2,CASSFDSGEQFF,TGTGCCAGCAGTTTCGATAGCGGGGAGCAGTTCTTC
.,TRBJ2-7,TRBV4-1,TRBD2,CASRAGLGNYEQYF,TGCGCCAGCAGGGCGGGACTAGGCAATTACGAGCAGTACTTC
many,TRBJ2-5,TRBV5-6,.,CASSPDRGTQYF,TGTGCCAGCAGTCCTGACCGGGGGACCCAGTACTTC
.,TRBJ1-5,TRBV6-1,.,CASSGQRDQPQHF,TGTGCCAGCAGTGGACAGCGGGATCAGCCCCAGCATTTT
.,TRBJ1-4,TRBV11-2,.,CASSLISTLQIF,TGTGCCAGCAGCTTAATATCGACTTTGCAGATTTTT
few,TRBJ2-1,TRBV5-1,.,CASSWDTLSYNEQFF,TGCGCCAGCAGCTGGGACACACTCTCCTACAATGAGCAGTTCTTC
.,TRBJ1-2,TRBV11-2,.,CASSPLQGEFGYTF,TGTGCCAGCAGCCCCTTACAGGGAGAGTTCGGCTACACCTTC
few,TRBJ1-1,TRBV4-3,.,CASSQGVVSTEAFF,TGCGCCAGCAGCCAAGGGGTGGTATCCACTGAAGCTTTCTTT
.,TRBJ2-2,TRBV4-2,TRBD1,CASSQGTGNTGELFF,TGTGCCAGCAGCCAAGGGACAGGGAACACCGGGGAGCTGTTTTTT
few,TRBJ2-1,TRBV4-3,.,CASSQGRSGGFYNEQFF,TGCGCCAGCAGCCAGGGGAGGTCCGGGGGCTTCTACAATGAGCAGTTCTTC
.,TRBJ2-7,TRBV29-1,.,CSVEDLRTGREQYF,TGCAGCGTTGAAGACCTCCGCACAGGTCGCGAGCAGTACTTC